This T cell receptor (beta chain) was identified in a study of regulatory T cells in long-lasting Graves disease. Whole-study context: Graves' patients who were just diagnosed had used antithyroid drugs for under 3 months.

Germline V gene sequence: CDR1 ENHRY, CDR2 SYGVKD. This CDR3 spans 14 amino acids. Losses at the gene ends were 3 bases for V and 4 bases for J; bases not matched to a gene: 2. CDR3-region Arm-PCR and iRepertoire HTBI primers produced the TCR beta libraries. TCRdb redid the calling of the multiplex PCR reads with MiXCR, one entry per CDR3 protein. The table lists some 460,000 distinct CDR3 sequences, 15% to 20% of them singletons. Time point: newly diagnosed GD, antithyroid drugs for less than 3 months. PBMC RNA was the source of the TCR library. This sample was shared with a second study, whose subject was T cells in Graves' hyperthyroidism and ophthalmopathy. That report notes: Every diagnosis used clinical symptoms, serum thyroxine and TRAb, thyroid ultrasound and orbital computed tomography. By a 13 V-J model, ophthalmopathy was set apart from stable hyperthyroidism.

Here the sequenced sample was peripheral blood mononuclear cells (PBMCs), taken at new diagnosis, from a patient treated with antithyroid drugs. The sequence came from a man in his forties or fifties with Graves disease. The chain carries TRBV10-3 and TRBJ1-2; 10 bases are a match to TRBD1. CDR3 sequence reads: CAISDGDRGYGYTF. As DNA, the CDR3 is TGTGCCATCAGTGATGGGGACAGGGGCTATGGCTACACCTTC.